This TCR beta chain originates from a study of blood T cell repertoires in COVID-19. Study at large: The origin of the acute and convalescent COVID-19 samples was the United States, Italy and Spain. T cells, B-cell-depleted T cells, or PBMCs provided the cDNA or gDNA that served as material.

V shed 4 bases and J 3 bases; nucleotides not matched to a gene: 6. The CDR3 length is 14 residues. Germline CDR1 reads SGHNT; CDR2 reads YYREEE (reference sequence). Authors' analysis steps: Using reference gene primer amplification, nucleated cell counts were estimated. Only in-frame clones appear in the TCRdb table, and some are missing; sequencing was by immunoSEQ multiplex PCR. That table gives V, J and clone size, and the DNA gave D and trimming. The data hold about 50,000 clones, with 88% observed a single time. The J gene is TRBJ2-5, the V gene TRBV5-4; the match to TRBD1 covers 7 bases. Sequences were obtained from peripheral blood. This TCR was sampled from a human donor with active COVID-19. The donor label of this sample is uncertain. CDR3 bases: TGTGCCAGCAGCGACAGGGCCCGCGAAGAGACCCAGTACTTC. Its protein is CASSDRAREETQYF.